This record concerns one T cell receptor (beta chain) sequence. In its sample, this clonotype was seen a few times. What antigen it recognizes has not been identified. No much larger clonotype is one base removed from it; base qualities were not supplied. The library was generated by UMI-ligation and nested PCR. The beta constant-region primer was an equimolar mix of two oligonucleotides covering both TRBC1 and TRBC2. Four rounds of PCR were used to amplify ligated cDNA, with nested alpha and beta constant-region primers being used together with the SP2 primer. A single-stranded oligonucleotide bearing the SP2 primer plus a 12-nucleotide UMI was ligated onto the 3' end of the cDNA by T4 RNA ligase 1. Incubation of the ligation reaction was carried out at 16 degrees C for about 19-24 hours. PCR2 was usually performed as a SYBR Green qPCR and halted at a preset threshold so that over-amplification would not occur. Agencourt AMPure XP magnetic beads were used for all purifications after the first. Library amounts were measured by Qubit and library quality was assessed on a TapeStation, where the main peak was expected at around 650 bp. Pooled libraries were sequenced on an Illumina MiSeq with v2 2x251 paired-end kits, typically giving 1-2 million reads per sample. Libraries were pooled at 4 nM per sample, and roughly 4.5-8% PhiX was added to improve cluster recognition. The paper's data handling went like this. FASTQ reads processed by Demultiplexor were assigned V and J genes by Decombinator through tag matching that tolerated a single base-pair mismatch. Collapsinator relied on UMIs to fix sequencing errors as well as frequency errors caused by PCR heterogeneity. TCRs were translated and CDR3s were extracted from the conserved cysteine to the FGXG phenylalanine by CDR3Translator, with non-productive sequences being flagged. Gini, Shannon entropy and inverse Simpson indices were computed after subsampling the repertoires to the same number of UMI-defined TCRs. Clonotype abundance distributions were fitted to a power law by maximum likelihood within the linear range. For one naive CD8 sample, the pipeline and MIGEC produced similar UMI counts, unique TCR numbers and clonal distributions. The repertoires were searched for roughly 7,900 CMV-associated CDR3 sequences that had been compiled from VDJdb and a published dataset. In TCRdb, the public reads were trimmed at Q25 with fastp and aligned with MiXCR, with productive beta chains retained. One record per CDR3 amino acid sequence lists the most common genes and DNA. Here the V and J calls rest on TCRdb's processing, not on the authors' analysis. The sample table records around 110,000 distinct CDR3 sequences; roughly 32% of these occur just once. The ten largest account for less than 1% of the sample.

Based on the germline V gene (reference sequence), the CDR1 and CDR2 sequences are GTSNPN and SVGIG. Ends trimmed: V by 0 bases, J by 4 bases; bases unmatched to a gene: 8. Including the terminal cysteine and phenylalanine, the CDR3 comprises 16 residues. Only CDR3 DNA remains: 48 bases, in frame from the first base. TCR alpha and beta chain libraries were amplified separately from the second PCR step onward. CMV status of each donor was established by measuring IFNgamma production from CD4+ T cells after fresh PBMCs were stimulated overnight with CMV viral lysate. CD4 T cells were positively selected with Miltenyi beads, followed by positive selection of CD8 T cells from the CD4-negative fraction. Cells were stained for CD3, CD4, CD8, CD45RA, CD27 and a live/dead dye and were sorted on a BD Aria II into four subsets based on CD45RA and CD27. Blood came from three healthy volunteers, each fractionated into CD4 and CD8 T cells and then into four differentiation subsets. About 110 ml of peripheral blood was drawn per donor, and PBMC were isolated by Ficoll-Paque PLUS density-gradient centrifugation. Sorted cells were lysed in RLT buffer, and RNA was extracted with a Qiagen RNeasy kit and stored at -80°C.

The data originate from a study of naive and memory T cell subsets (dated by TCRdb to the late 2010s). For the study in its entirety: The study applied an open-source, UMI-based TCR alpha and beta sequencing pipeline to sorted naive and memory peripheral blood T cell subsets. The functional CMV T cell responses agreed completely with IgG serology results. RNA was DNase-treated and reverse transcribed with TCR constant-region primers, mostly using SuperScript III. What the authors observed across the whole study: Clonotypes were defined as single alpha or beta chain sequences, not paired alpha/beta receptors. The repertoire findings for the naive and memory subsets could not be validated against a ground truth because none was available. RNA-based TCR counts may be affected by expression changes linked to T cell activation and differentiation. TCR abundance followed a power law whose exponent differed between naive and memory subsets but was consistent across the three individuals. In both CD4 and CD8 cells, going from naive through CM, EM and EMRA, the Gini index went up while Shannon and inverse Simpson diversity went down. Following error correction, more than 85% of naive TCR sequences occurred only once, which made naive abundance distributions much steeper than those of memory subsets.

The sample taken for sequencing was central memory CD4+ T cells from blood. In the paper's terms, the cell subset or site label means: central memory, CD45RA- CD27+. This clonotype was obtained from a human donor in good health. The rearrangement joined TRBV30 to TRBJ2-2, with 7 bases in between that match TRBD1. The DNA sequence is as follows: TGTGCCTGGAGTGTTAAGGGGGCGCGGGCCACCGGGGAGCTGTTTTTT. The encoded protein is CAWSVKGARATGELFF.